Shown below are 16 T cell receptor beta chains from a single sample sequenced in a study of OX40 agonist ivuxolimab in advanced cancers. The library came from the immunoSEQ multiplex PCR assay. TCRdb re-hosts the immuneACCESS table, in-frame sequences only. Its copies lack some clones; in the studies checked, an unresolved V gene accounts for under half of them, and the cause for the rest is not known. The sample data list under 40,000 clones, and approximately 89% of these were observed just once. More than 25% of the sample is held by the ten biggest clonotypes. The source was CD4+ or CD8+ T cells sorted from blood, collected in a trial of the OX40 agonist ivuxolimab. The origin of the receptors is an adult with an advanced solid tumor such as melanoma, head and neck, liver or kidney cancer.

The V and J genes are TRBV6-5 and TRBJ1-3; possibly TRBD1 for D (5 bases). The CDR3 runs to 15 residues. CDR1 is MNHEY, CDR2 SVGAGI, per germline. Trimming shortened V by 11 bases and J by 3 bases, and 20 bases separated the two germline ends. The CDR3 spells CALRAGGKGGNTIYF. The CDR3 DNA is TGTGCCCTACGCGCCGGGGGGAAGGGTGGAAACACCATATATTTT.

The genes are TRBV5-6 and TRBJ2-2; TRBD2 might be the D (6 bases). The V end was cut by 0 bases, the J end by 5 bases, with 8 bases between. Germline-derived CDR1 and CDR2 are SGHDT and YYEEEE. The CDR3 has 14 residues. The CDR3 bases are TGTGCCAGCAGCTTGGGGCGGGGAACCGGGGAGCTGTTTTTT. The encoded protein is CASSLGRGTGELFF.

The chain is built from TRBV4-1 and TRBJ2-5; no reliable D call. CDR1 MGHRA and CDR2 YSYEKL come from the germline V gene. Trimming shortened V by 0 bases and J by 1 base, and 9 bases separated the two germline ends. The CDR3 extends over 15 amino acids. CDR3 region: CASSQDGRFQETQYF. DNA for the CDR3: TGCGCCAGCAGCCAAGATGGACGATTCCAAGAGACCCAGTACTTC.

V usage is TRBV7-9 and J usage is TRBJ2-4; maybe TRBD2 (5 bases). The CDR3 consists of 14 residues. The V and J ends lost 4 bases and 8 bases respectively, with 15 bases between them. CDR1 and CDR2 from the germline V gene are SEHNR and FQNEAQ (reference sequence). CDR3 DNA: TGTGCCAGCAGCTCGGGGATGGTAATTGACATTCAGTACTTC. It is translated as CASSSGMVIDIQYF.

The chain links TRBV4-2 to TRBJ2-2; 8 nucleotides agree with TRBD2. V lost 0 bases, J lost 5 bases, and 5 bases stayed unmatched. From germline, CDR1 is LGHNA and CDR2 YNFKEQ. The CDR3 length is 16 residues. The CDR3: CASSQETGGPTGELFF. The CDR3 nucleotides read TGTGCCAGCAGCCAAGAGACGGGAGGGCCGACCGGGGAGCTGTTTTTT.

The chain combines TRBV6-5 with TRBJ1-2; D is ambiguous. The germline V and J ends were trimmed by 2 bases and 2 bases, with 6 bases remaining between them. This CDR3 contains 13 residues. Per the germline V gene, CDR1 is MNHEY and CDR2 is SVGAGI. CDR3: CASSYAGNYGYTF. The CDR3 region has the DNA TGTGCCAGCAGTTACGCAGGAAACTATGGCTACACCTTC.

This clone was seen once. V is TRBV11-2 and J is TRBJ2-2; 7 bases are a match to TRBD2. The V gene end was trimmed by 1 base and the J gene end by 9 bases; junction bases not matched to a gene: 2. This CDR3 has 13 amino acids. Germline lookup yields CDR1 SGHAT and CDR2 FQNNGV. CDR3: CASSLAGGRELFF. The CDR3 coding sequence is TGTGCCAGCAGCTTAGCGGGGGGACGGGAGCTGTTTTTT.

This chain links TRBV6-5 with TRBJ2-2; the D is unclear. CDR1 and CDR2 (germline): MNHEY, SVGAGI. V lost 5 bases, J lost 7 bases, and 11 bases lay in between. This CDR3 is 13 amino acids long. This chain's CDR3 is CASSLQTDGELFF. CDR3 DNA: TGTGCCAGCAGTCTTCAAACAGACGGGGAGCTGTTTTTT.

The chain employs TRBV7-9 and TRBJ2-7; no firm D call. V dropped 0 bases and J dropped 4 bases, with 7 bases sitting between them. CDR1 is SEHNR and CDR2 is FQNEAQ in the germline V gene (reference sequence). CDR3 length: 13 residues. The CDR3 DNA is TGTGCCAGCAGCTTAGCTTACGAATACGAGCAGTACTTC. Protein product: CASSLAYEYEQYF.

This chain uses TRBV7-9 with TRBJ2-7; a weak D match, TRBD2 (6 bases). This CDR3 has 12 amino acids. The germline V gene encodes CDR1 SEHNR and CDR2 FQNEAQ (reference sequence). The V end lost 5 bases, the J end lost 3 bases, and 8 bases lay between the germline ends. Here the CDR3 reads CASSEGLYEQYF. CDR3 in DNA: TGTGCCAGCAGCGAGGGACTCTACGAGCAGTACTTC. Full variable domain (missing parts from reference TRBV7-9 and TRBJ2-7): DTGVSQNPRHKITKRGQNVTFRCDPISEHNRLYWYRQTLGQGPEFLTYFQNEAQLEKSRLLSDRFSAERPKGSFSTLEIQRTEQGDSAMYLCASSEGLYEQYFGPGTRLTVT.

CDR3: CASRQGGTEAFF. CDR3 nucleotides: TGTGCCAGCCGACAGGGGGGAACTGAAGCTTTCTTT. The V and J genes are TRBV11-2 and TRBJ1-1; TRBD1 matches 9 bases. The CDR3 totals 12 residues. Germline trimming cut 8 bases from V and 5 bases from J; bases unmatched to any gene: 3. Germline CDR1 is SGHAT and CDR2 is FQNNGV.

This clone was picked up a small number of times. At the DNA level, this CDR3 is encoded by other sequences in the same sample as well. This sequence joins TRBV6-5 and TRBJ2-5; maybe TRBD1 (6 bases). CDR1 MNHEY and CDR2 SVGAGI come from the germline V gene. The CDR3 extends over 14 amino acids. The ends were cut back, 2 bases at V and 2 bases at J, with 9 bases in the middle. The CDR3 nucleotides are TGTGCCAGCAGTTACGGGGGCACACAAGAGACCCAGTACTTC. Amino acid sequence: CASSYGGTQETQYF.

In nucleotides, the CDR3 is TGTGCTAGCGGTAAGGGGAACACTGAAGCTTTCTTT. Translating gives CASGKGNTEAFF. J is TRBJ1-1 and V is TRBV2; the D is unclear. The CDR3 contains 12 residues. Per the germline V gene, CDR1 is SNHLY and CDR2 is FYNNEI.

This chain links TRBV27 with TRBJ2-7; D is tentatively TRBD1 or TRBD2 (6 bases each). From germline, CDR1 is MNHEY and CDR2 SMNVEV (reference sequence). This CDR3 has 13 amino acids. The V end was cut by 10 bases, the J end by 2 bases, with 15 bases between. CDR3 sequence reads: CATRRGGPYEQYF. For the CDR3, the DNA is TGTGCCACCCGGCGAGGGGGGCCCTACGAGCAGTACTTC.

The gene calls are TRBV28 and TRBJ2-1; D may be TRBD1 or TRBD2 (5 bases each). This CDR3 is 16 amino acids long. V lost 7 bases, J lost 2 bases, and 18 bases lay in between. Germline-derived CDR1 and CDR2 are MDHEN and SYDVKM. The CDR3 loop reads CASTFGAGNAYNEQFF. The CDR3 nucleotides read TGTGCCAGCACCTTTGGGGCGGGCAACGCCTACAATGAGCAGTTCTTC.

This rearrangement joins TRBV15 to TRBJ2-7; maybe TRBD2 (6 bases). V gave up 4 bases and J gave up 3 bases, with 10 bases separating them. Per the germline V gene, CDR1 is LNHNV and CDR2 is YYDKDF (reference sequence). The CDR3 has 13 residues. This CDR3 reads CATSNRGNYEQYF. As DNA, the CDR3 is TGTGCCACCAGCAACCGGGGGAACTACGAGCAGTACTTC.